This entry lists 21 T cell receptor beta chains sequenced from one sample in a study of blood T cells in healthy people across ages. PCR was performed a second time for about 6 to 12 cycles using a sample-barcoded 5' primer and a J-beta primer mix. TCRdb reprocessed the 5' RACE reads via MiXCR and lists one record per CDR3 protein. Of some 900,000 distinct CDR3 sequences detected, about 28% appear once; the ten largest clones hold roughly 17%. Sequencing was done on a sample of blood. These receptors were collected from an elderly woman in good health.

This clonotype came up many times. DNA for the CDR3: TGTGCCAGCTCACCTCAGGGTTTTGGGAACACTGAAGCTTTCTTT. Translation gives CASSPQGFGNTEAFF. The chain combines TRBV18 with TRBJ1-1, with a weak D call TRBD1 (5 bases). Germline V gives CDR1 KGHSH, CDR2 LQKENI. Trimming took 3 bases from V and 1 from J, leaving 12 bases between them. This CDR3 is built from 15 residues.

As for this clonotype: A much larger clonotype is one base distant, so this may be a read error. The chain uses TRBV28 and TRBJ2-5; 8 bases agree with TRBD1. Matching the DNA end better, TRBJ2-7 makes the J call doubtful. This CDR3 spans 13 amino acids. Germline V CDR1 and CDR2: MDHEN, SYDVKM. In nucleotides, the CDR3 is TGTGCCAGCAGTCCAGGGGGCAGAGACGAGCAGTACTTC. Its translation: CASSPGGRDEQYF.

Of note for this clonotype: A much larger clone lies one base from this, so it may be a read error. The chain is built from TRBV30 and TRBJ2-7; D is perhaps TRBD1 (6 bases). Germline lookup yields CDR1 GTSNPN and CDR2 SVGIG (reference sequence). CDR3 size: 13 residues. CDR3 nucleotides: TGTGCCTGGAGTGTCACAGGGACCTACAAGCAGTACTTC. Translation gives CAWSVTGTYKQYF.

This clonotype was detected many times. This chain connects TRBV9 to TRBJ2-3; D perhaps matches TRBD1 (6 bases). This CDR3 is built from 16 residues. The V end lost 3 bases, the J end lost 2 bases, and 16 bases lay between the germline ends. Germline V gene lookup returns CDR1 SGDLS and CDR2 YYNGEE. CDR3 bases: TGTGCCAGCAGCGGTGGCAGGGGCAGGAACACAGATACGCAGTATTTT. Encoded protein: CASSGGRGRNTDTQYF.

This clonotype has only a few counts. An end of the junction does not agree with germline; a read error may underlie this. The rearrangement joins TRBV7-2 to TRBJ2-6; D unclear. This CDR3 is built from 15 residues. Germline V gene data show CDR1 as SGHTA and CDR2 as FQGNSA. The CDR3 loop is CASSLGVYGTNVLTF. DNA of the CDR3: TGTGCCAGCAGCTTAGGGGTTTATGGGACCAACGTCCTGACTTTC.

A word on this clonotype: A clone one base away is much larger, so this may be a read error. The chain has TRBV20-1 and TRBJ2-5, with D maybe TRBD1 (5 bases). The CDR3 is 15 residues long. V shed 0 bases and J shed 11 bases, with 22 bases lying between them. Germline V gene data show CDR1 as DFQATT and CDR2 as SNEGSKA (reference sequence). The CDR3: CSARDDSWGRNEQYF. CDR3 nucleotides: TGCAGTGCTAGAGATGACAGTTGGGGTCGCAATGAGCAGTACTTC.

Only a few counts were recorded for this clonotype. The chain links TRBV5-4 to TRBJ2-7; 9 nucleotides agree with TRBD1. Germline V CDR1 and CDR2: SGHNT, YYREEE (reference sequence). Trimming removed 4 bases from V and 3 bases from J; junction bases left unmatched: 17. The length of the CDR3 is 18 residues. CDR3 nucleotides: TGTGCCAGCAGCCCTCACACTCCGGGACAGGGAGGAAACTACGAGCAGTACTTC. Residues: CASSPHTPGQGGNYEQYF.

The chain is built from TRBV12-3 or TRBV12-4 and TRBJ1-5; tentatively, D is TRBD1 (6 bases). This CDR3 is built from 17 residues. Trimming took off 6 bases at V and 6 bases at J, with 24 bases between the two ends. CDR3 protein: CASSFKNLGAQGQPQHF. DNA of the CDR3: TGTGCCAGCAGCTTCAAAAACTTGGGGGCCCAAGGTCAGCCCCAGCATTTT.

This clonotype has a handful of counts. J is TRBJ2-1 and V is TRBV5-1; D is ambiguous. The V gene's germline CDR1 is SGHRS and CDR2 YFSETQ. Deletions cut 4 bases from V and 7 bases from J, with 12 bases between. The CDR3 length is 13 residues. In nucleotides, the CDR3 is TGCGCCAGCAGCGTGAACCTGGTTAATGAGCAGTTCTTC. Translation: CASSVNLVNEQFF. The whole variable domain, remainder taken from reference TRBV5-1 and TRBJ2-1, is KAGVTQTPRYLIKTRGQQVTLSCSPISGHRSVSWYQQTPGQGLQFLFEYFSETQRNKGNFPGRFSGRQFSNSRSEMNVSTLELGDSALYLCASSVNLVNEQFFGPGTRLTVL.

The chain has TRBV6-2 or TRBV6-3 and TRBJ2-3; D may correspond to TRBD1 or TRBD2 (5 bases each). This CDR3 region has 17 residues. Trimming shortened V by 5 bases and J by 3 bases, and 21 bases separated the two germline ends. The V gene's germline CDR1 is MNHEY and CDR2 SVGEGT. The CDR3 DNA reads TGTGCCAGCAGTACCCGCAGAGGGGTGATGAAAACAGATACGCAGTATTTT. This encodes CASSTRRGVMKTDTQYF.

The chain is built from TRBV12-3 or TRBV12-4 and TRBJ2-3; 7 positions agree with TRBD1. This CDR3 has 15 residues. The J segment lost 4 bases and the V segment lost 6 bases, leaving 10 bases of the junction unmatched. For the CDR3, the DNA is TGTGCCAGCAGGCGTGACAGGGAAAGAGCAGATACGCAGTATTTT. This sequence encodes CASRRDRERADTQYF.

The chain has TRBV7-2 and TRBJ2-2; 8 nucleotides match TRBD2. Germline values: CDR1 SGHTA, CDR2 FQGNSA. The CDR3 is 17 residues long. With V trimmed by 4 bases and J by 4 bases, 11 bases remained unmatched. CDR3 sequence: CASSSGLVAGGTGELFF. In nucleotides, the CDR3 is TGTGCCAGCAGCTCAGGCCTAGTGGCGGGGGGCACCGGGGAGCTGTTTTTT.

This clonotype was observed many times. The V and J genes are TRBV7-2 and TRBJ2-2; no clear D. This CDR3 comprises 13 residues. V dropped 5 bases and J dropped 5 bases, with 9 bases sitting between them. Germline values: CDR1 SGHTA, CDR2 FQGNSA. CDR3 DNA: TGTGCCAGCAGCCTGTTCTCTACCGGGGAGCTGTTTTTT. This gives the protein CASSLFSTGELFF.

This clonotype appeared a few times. DNA for the CDR3: TGTGCCAGCACCCGAGAGTTGGGCAATCAGCCCCAGCATTTT. Translation gives CASTRELGNQPQHF. The genes are TRBV5-5 and TRBJ1-5; D is unclear. This CDR3 is built from 14 residues. The ends were cut back, 6 bases at V and 2 bases at J, with 12 bases in the middle. Germline CDR1 is SGHKS and CDR2 is YYEKEE (reference sequence).

The chain carries TRBV20-1 and TRBJ2-2; TRBD1 matches 8 bases. The length of the CDR3 is 13 residues. V lost 5 bases to trimming and J lost 4 bases; unmatched junction nucleotides: 3. Germline CDR1 DFQATT, CDR2 SNEGSKA (reference sequence). CDR3 sequence (DNA): TGCAGTGCTTCAGGACAGGGCACCGGGGAGCTGTTTTTT. This sequence encodes CSASGQGTGELFF.

A word on this clonotype: Possible read error: a much larger clone is one base away. The chain uses TRBV7-2 and TRBJ2-5; 10 bases agree with TRBD2. The V gene end was trimmed by 4 bases and the J gene end by 5 bases; junction bases not matched to a gene: 10. CDR3 length: 16 residues. Germline V gene sequence: CDR1 SGHTA, CDR2 FQGNSA. CDR3 amino acids: CASSSASGGYQETQYF. The CDR3 DNA is TGTGCCAGCAGCTCGGCTAGCGGGGGATATCAGGAGACCCAGTACTTC.

The chain carries TRBV7-9 and TRBJ2-3; 7 nucleotides agree with TRBD1. The assigned J gene may be wrong: the sequence end matches TRBJ1-5 better. The CDR3 spans 16 residues. Germline loops: CDR1 SEHNR, CDR2 FQNEAQ (reference sequence). The CDR3 coding sequence is TGTGCCAGCAGCTTGATCCGGACAGGCAAAAGAGGTACGCAGCATTTT. Translated: CASSLIRTGKRGTQHF.

This clonotype was recorded only once. V usage is TRBV18 and J usage is TRBJ2-6, with D possibly called TRBD1 or TRBD2 (5 bases each). The germline V gene encodes CDR1 KGHSH and CDR2 LQKENI. This CDR3 region has 17 residues. Trimming pared 0 bases from V and 4 bases from J, leaving 13 bases between. The DNA for the CDR3 is TGTGCCAGCTCACCACCCCGGGACCCTCTGGGGGCCAACGTCCTGACTTTC. Protein product: CASSPPRDPLGANVLTF.

This clonotype was counted a few times. V gene TRBV19 combines with J gene TRBJ1-2; D call uncertain. Germline V lookup: CDR1 LNHDA, CDR2 SQIVND (reference sequence). V was trimmed by 5 bases and J by 5 bases, leaving 15 bases between them. The CDR3 sequence is 14 residues long. The chain's CDR3 is CASSVQPPLYGYTF. The CDR3 bases are TGTGCCAGTAGTGTCCAGCCTCCGCTGTATGGCTACACCTTC.

This clonotype has a count of ten or more. V and J are TRBV9 and TRBJ2-1, with D possibly TRBD1 on 5 matching bases. Per the germline V gene, CDR1 is SGDLS and CDR2 is YYNGEE. The CDR3 extends over 16 amino acids. Trimming cost V 3 bases and J 4 bases, with 17 bases left between them. This CDR3 reads CASSGVTGNQYNEQFF. CDR3 DNA: TGTGCCAGCAGCGGCGTTACAGGAAACCAATACAATGAGCAGTTCTTC. Complete variable domain (other parts from reference TRBV9 and TRBJ2-1): DSGVTQTPKHLITATGQRVTLRCSPRSGDLSVYWYQQSLDQGLQFLIQYYNGEERAKGNILERFSAQQFPDLHSELNLSSLELGDSALYFCASSGVTGNQYNEQFFGPGTRLTVL.

This clonotype was counted at least ten times. This chain links TRBV2 with TRBJ1-2; TRBD1 matches at 7 bases. Germline values: CDR1 SNHLY, CDR2 FYNNEI. Trimming removed 6 bases from V and 0 bases from J; junction bases left unmatched: 1. The CDR3 loop spans 13 amino acids. Written as DNA, the CDR3 is TGTGCCAGCAGCAGGGGGACTAACTATGGCTACACCTTC. Translating it yields CASSRGTNYGYTF. The full variable domain, completed using reference TRBV2 and TRBJ1-2, is EPEVTQTPSHQVTQMGQEVILRCVPISNHLYFYWYRQILGQKVEFLVSFYNNEISEKSEIFDDQFSVERPDGSNFTLKIRSTKLEDSAMYFCASSRGTNYGYTFGSGTRLTVV.